This T cell receptor (beta chain) originates from a study of blood T cells in healthy people across ages. Regarding the study as a whole: More naive CD4+ cells and higher diversity marked long-lived donors relative to aged donors.

Every sample yielded at least 6.5 million isolated PBMCs. Primed by a sample-barcoded 5' primer and a J-beta primer mix, a second PCR proceeded for roughly 6 to 12 cycles. TCRdb ran MiXCR on the 5' RACE reads and lists one entry per CDR3 protein. The table includes 1.5 million to 2 million distinct CDR3 sequences, about 49% detected once. Concerning this clonotype: Its antigen is not identified.

Germline CDR1 reads DFQATT; CDR2 reads SNEGSKA (reference sequence). The V gene lost 6 bases and the J gene lost 0 bases, with 12 bases spanning the gap. CDR3 length equals 13 residues. Specimen: blood. The TCR was taken from a woman in her 40s in good health. The chain uses TRBV20-1 and TRBJ2-7; the D call may be TRBD1 or TRBD2 (5 bases each). The chain's CDR3 is CSAEGPNSYEQYF. In nucleotides, the CDR3 is TGCAGTGCCGAGGGACCCAACTCCTACGAGCAGTACTTC.